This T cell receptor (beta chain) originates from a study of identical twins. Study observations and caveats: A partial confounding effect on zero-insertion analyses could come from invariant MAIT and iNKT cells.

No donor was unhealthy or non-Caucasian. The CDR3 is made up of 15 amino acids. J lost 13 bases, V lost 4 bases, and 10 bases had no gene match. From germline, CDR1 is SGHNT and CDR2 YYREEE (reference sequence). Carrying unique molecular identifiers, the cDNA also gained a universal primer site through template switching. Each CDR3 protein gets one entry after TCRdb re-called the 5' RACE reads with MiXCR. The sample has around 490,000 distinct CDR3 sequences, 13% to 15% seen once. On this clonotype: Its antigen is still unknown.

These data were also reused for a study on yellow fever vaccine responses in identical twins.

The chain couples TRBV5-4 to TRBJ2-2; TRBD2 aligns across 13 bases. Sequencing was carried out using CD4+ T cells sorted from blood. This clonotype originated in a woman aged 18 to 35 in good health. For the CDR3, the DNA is TGTGCCAGCAGCAAAGGGACTAGCGGGGCTCCCGGGCTGTTTTTT. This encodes CASSKGTSGAPGLFF.